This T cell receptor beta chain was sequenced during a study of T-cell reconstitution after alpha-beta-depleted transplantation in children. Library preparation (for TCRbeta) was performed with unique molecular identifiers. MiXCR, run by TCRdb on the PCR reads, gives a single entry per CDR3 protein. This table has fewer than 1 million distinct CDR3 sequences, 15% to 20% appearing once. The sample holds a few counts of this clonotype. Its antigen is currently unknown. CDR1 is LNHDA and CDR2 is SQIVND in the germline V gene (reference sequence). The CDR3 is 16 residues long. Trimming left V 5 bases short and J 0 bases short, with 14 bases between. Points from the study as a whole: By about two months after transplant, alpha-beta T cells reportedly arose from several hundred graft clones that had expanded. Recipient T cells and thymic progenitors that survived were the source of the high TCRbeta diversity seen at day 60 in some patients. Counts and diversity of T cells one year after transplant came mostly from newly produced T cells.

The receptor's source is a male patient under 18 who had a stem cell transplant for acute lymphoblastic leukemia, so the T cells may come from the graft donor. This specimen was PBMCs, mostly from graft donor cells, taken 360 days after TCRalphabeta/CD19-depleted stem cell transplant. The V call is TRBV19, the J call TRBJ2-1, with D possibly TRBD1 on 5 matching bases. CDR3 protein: CASSYDSLTSYNEQFF. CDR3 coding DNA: TGTGCCAGTAGTTATGACAGCCTCACCTCCTACAATGAGCAGTTCTTC.